The T cell receptor beta chain under discussion was sequenced for a study of T-cell reconstitution after alpha-beta-depleted transplantation in children. Preparing the TCRbeta library involved the use of unique molecular identifiers. TCRdb fed the PCR reads into MiXCR, producing one record per CDR3 protein. The sample lists around 450,000 distinct CDR3 sequences; about a sixth were seen once. Study-wide points: It was newly produced T cells that mostly accounted for T-cell counts and diversity one year after transplant.

This clonotype appeared a few times. The target antigen is unknown. Germline CDR1 reads SQVTM; CDR2 reads ANQGSEA. The CDR3 spans 14 residues. V was cut by 4 bases and J by 1 base, with 10 bases left in between. This receptor was identified in a boy younger than two who had a stem cell transplant for Wiskott-Aldrich syndrome, so the T cells may come from the graft donor. The rearrangement joins TRBV29-1 to TRBJ2-2; D is ambiguous. Sequences were derived from PBMCs, mostly from graft donor cells, sampled 360 days after TCRalphabeta/CD19-depleted stem cell transplant. CDR3 in DNA: TGCAGCGTTGGGTCCGCCTTGAACACCGGGGAGCTGTTTTTT. Translated, it gives CSVGSALNTGELFF.